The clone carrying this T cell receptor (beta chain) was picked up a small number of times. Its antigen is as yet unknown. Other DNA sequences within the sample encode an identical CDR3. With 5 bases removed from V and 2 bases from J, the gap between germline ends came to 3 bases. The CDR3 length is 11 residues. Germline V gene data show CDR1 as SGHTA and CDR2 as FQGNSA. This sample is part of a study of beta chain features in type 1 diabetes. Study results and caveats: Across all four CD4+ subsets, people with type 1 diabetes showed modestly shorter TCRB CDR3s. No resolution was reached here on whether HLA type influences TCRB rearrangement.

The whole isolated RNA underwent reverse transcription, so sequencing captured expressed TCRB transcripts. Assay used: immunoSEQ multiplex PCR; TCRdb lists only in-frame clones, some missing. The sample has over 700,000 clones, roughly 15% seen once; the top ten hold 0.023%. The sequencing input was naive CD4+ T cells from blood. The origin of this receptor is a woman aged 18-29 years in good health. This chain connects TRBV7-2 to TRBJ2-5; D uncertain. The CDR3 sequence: CASSPQETQYF. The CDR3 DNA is TGTGCCAGCAGCCCGCAAGAGACCCAGTACTTC.